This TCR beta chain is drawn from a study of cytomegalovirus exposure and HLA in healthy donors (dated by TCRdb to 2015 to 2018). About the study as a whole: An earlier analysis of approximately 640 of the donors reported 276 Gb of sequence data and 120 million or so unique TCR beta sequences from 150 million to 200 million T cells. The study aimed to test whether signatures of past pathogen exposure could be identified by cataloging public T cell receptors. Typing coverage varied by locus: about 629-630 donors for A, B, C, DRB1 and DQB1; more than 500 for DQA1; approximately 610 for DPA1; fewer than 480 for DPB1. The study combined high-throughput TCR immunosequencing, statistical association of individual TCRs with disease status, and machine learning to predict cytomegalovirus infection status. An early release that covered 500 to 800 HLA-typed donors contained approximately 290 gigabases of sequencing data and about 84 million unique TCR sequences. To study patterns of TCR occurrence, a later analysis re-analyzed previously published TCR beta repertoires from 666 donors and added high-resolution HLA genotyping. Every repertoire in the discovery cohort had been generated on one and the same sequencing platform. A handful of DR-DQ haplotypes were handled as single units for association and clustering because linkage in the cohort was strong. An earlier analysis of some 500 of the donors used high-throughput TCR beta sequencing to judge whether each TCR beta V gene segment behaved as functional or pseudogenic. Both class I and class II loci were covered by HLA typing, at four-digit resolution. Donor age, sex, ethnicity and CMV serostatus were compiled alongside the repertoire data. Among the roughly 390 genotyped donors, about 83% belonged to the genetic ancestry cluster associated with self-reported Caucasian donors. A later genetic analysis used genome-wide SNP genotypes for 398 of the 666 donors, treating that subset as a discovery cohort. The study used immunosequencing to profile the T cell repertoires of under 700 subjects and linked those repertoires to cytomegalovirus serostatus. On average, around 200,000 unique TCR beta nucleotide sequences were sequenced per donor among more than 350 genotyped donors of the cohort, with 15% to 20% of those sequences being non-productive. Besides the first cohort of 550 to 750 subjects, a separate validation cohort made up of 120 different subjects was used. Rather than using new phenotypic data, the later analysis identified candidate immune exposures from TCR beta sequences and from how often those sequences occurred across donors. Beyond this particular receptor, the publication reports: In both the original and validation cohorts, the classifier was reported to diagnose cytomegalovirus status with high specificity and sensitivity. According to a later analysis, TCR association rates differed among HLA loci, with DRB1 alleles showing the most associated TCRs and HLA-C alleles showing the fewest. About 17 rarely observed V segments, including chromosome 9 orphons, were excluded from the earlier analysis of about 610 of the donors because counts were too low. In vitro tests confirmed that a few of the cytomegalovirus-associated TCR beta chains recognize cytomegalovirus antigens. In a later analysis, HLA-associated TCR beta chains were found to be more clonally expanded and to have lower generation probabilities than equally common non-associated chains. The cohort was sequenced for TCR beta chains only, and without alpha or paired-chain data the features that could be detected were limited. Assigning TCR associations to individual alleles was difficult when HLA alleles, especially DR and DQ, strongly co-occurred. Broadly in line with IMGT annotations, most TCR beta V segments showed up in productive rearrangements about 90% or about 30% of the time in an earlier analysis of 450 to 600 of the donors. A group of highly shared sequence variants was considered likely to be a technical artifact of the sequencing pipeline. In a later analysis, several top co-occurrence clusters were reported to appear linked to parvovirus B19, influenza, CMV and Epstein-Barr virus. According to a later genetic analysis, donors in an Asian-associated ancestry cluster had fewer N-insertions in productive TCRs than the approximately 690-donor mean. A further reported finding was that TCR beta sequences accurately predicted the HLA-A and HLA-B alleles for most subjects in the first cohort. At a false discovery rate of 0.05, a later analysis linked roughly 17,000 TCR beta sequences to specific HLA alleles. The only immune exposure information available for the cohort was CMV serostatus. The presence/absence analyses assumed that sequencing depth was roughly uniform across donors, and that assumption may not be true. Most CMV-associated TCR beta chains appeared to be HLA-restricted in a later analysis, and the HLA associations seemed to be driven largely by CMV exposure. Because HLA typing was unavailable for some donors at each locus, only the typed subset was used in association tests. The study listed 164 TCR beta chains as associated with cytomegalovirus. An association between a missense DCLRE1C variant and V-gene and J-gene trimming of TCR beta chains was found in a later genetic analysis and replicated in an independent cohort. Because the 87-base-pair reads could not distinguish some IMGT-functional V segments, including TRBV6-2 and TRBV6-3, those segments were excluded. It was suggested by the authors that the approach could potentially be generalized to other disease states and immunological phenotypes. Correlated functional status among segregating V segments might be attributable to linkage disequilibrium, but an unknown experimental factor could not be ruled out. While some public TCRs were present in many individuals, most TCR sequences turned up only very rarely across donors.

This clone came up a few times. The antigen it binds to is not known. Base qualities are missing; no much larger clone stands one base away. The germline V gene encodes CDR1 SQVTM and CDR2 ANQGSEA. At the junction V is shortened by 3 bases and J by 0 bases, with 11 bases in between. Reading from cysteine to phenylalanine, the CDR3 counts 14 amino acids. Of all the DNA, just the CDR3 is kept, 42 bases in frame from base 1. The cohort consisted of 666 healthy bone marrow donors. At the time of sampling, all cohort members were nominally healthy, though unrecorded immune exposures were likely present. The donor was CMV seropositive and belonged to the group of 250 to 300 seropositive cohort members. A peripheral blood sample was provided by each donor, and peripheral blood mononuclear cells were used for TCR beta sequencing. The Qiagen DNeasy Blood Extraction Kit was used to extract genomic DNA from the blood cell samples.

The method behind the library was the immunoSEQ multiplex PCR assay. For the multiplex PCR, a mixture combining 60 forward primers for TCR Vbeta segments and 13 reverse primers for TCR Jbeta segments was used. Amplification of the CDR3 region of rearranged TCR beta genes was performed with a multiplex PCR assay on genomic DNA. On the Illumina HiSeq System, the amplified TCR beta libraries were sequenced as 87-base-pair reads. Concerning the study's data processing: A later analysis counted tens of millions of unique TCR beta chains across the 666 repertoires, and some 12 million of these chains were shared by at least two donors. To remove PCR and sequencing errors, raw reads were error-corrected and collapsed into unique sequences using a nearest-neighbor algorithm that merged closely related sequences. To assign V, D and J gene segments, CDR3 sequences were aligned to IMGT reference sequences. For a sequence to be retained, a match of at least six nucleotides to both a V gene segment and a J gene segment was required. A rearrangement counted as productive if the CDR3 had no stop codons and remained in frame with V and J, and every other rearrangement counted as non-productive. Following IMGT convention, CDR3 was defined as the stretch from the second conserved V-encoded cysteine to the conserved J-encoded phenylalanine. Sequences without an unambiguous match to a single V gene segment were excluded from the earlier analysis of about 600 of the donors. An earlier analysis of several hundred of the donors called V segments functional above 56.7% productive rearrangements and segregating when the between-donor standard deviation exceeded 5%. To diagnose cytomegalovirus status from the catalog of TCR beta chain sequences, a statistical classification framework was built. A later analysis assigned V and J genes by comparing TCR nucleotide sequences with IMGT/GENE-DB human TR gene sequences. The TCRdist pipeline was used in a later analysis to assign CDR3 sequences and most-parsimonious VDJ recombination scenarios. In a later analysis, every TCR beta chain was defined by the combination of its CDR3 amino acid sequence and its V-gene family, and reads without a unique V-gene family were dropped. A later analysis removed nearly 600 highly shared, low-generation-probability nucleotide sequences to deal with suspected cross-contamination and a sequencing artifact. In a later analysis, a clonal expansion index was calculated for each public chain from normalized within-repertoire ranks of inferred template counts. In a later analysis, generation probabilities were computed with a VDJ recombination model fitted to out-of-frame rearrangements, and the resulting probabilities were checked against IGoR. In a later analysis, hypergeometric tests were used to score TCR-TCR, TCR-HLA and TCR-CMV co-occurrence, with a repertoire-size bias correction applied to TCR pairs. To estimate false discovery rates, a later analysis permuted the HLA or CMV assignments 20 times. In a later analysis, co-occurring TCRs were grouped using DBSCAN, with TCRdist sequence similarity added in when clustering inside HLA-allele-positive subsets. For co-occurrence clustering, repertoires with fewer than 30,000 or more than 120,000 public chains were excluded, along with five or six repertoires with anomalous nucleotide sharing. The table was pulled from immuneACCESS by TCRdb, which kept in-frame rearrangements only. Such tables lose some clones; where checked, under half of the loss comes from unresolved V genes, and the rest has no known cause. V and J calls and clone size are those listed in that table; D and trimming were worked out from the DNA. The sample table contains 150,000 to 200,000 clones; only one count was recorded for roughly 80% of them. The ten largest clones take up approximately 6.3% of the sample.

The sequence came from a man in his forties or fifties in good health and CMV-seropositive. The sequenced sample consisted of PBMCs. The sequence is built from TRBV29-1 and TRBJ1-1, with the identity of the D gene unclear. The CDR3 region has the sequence CSVESSAVNTEAFF. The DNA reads TGCAGCGTTGAGTCGAGCGCGGTGAACACTGAAGCTTTCTTT.